Below, 10 T cell receptor beta chains from the same sample are listed, as sequenced in a study of patients and donors after allogeneic stem cell transplantation. TCRdb independently ran MiXCR on the RT-PCR reads; one entry per CDR3 protein. Of about 70,000 distinct CDR3 sequences listed, about 25% are singletons. The sample consisted of blood, either unsorted or a sorted T cell fraction (not recorded which). These TCRs come from a human donor who was either an allogeneic HSCT recipient or a stem cell or donor lymphocyte infusion donor (not recorded which). It is not recorded whose cells these are; they may come from a transplant donor.

This sequence joins TRBV11-2 and TRBJ2-5; D unresolved. CDR1 and CDR2 from the germline V gene are SGHAT and FQNNGV. The CDR3 is 11 residues long. V was cut by 5 bases and J by 7 bases, with 8 bases left in between. CDR3 bases: TGTGCCAGCAGCCAGACCGGGACCCAGTACTTC. Protein product: CASSQTGTQYF.

The rearrangement links TRBV21-1 to TRBJ2-7; TRBD1 was called by the table and not checked on the DNA. TRBV21-1 constitutes a pseudogene. The CDR3 is 16 amino acids. The chain's CDR3 is CASSKDNRGIMCEQYF. The DNA of the CDR3 is TGTGCCAGCAGCAAGGACAACAGGGGAATAATGTGCGAGCAGTACTTC.

The chain combines TRBV20-1 with TRBJ1-4; D perhaps matches TRBD1 (5 bases). This CDR3 is built from 14 residues. Trimming pared 3 bases from V and 2 bases from J, leaving 10 bases between. The germline V gene has CDR1 DFQATT and CDR2 SNEGSKA (reference sequence). The CDR3 loop reads CSARRRGTNEKLFF. CDR3 DNA sequence: TGCAGTGCTAGGAGGAGGGGTACTAATGAAAAACTGTTTTTT.

This clonotype was detected ten times or more. CDR3 sequence (DNA): TGTGCCAGCTCACCTCGGAAACTACGGGAGGATACGCAGTATTTT. Its translation is CASSPRKLREDTQYF. V gene TRBV18 combines with J gene TRBJ2-3, with TRBD2 as a possible D gene (6 bases). The V gene's germline CDR1 is KGHSH and CDR2 LQKENI. The CDR3 has 15 amino acids. Trimming took off 3 bases at V and 6 bases at J, with 16 bases between the two ends.

V and J are TRBV7-3 and TRBJ2-2, with D uncertain. Germline V gene lookup returns CDR1 SGHTA and CDR2 FQGTGA. Trimming stripped 1 base from V and 4 bases from J, with 10 bases between. The CDR3 is 15 amino acids. The CDR3 reads CASSLMDVATGELFF. The CDR3 DNA sequence: TGTGCCAGCAGCTTAATGGATGTGGCCACCGGGGAGCTGTTTTTT.

The chain has TRBV7-2 and TRBJ2-3, with D perhaps TRBD2 (5 bases). V was clipped by 1 base and J by 6 bases, with 8 bases between them. The CDR3 runs to 13 residues. Germline V gene data show CDR1 as SGHTA and CDR2 as FQGNSA. This CDR3 is CASSLVGVDTQYF. The CDR3 DNA reads TGTGCCAGCAGCTTAGTCGGGGTGGATACGCAGTATTTT. Full variable domain (outside the CDR3, taken from reference TRBV7-2 and TRBJ2-3): GAGVSQSPSNKVTEKGKDVELRCDPISGHTALYWYRQSLGQGLEFLIYFQGNSAPDKSGLPSDRFSAERTGGSVSTLTIQRTQQEDSAVYLCASSLVGVDTQYFGPGTRLTVL.

The chain recombines TRBV7-2 with TRBJ2-2, with 8 bases aligning to TRBD1. Germline values: CDR1 SGHTA, CDR2 FQGNSA. V gave up 2 bases and J gave up 8 bases; unmatched junction bases: 7. The CDR3 loop spans 15 amino acids. The CDR3 region has the DNA TGTGCCAGCAGCTTATTGGGGACAGGAGGTGGGGAGCTGTTTTTT. Protein: CASSLLGTGGGELFF.

The rearrangement uses TRBV7-2 and TRBJ1-5, with 8 bases that match TRBD1. The CDR3 consists of 13 residues. CDR1 and CDR2 (germline): SGHTA, FQGNSA. V trimming: 5 bases; J trimming: 7 bases; junction bases outside the gene matches: 4. CDR3 protein: CASSLDREQPQHF. The CDR3 region has the DNA TGTGCCAGCAGCCTGGACAGGGAACAGCCCCAGCATTTT.

This clonotype occurred a few times. The rearrangement links TRBV28 to TRBJ1-6, with a tentative D call TRBD1 (6 bases). The CDR3 runs 12 residues. CDR1 is MDHEN, CDR2 SYDVKM, per germline. V lost 3 bases to trimming and J lost 16 bases, with 13 bases between them. The CDR3 region has the DNA TGTGCCAGCAGTTTTCCAGGGGTCCCTCTCCACTTT. Amino acid sequence: CASSFPGVPLHF. The full variable domain, its missing parts supplied by reference TRBV28 and TRBJ1-6, is DVKVTQSSRYLVKRTGEKVFLECVQDMDHENMFWYRQDPGLGLRLIYFSYDVKMKEKGDIPEGYSVSREKKERFSLILESASTNQTSMYLCASSFPGVPLHFGNGTRLTVT.

This clonotype appeared a few times. The CDR3 DNA follows: TGCAGTGCTAGAGATCCCCGCAGGGGGGATCAGCCCCAGCATTTT. The encoded protein is CSARDPRRGDQPQHF. V and J are TRBV20-1 and TRBJ1-5; 7 positions agree with TRBD1. The V segment lost 0 bases and the J segment 5 bases; nucleotides outside the gene matches: 7. Germline lookup yields CDR1 DFQATT and CDR2 SNEGSKA (reference sequence). The CDR3 totals 15 residues.